What follows is one T cell receptor (beta chain) and its context. This sample was taken from a study of T-cell reconstitution after alpha-beta-depleted transplantation in children. Preparation of the TCRbeta library used unique molecular identifiers. TCRdb re-called the PCR reads with MiXCR, one entry per CDR3 protein. The sample lists about 980,000 distinct CDR3 sequences; about 29% were seen once. V was shortened by 3 bases and J by 6 bases, with 12 bases between the two germline ends. The germline V gene has CDR1 SGHRS and CDR2 YFSETQ. The CDR3 sequence is 13 residues long. The sequence came from a boy under three years old who had a stem cell transplant for SCID, so the T cells may come from the graft donor. The sample in question was PBMCs, mostly from graft donor cells, obtained 360 days after TCRalphabeta/CD19-depleted stem cell transplant. The chain carries TRBV5-1 and TRBJ2-5, with D hard to call. The CDR3 DNA follows: TGCGCCAGCAGCTCTACATCTTTGCAGACCCAGTACTTC. Protein sequence: CASSSTSLQTQYF. The full variable domain, in which reference TRBV5-1 and TRBJ2-5 provide the parts outside the CDR3, is KAGVTQTPRYLIKTRGQQVTLSCSPISGHRSVSWYQQTPGQGLQFLFEYFSETQRNKGNFPGRFSGRQFSNSRSEMNVSTLELGDSALYLCASSSTSLQTQYFGPGTRLLVL.